This T cell receptor (beta chain) was captured by sequencing in a study of blood T cells in healthy people across ages. Study as a whole: Capture via template switching afforded approximately one barcoded beta molecule per two T cells. Regarding the study as a whole: A strong correlation was seen between TCR beta diversity and naive T cell percentage.

Total RNA, at least 5 micrograms per sample, came from PBMCs. CDR1 and CDR2 from the germline V gene are MDHEN and SYDVKM. This CDR3 is 15 amino acids long. V was clipped by 6 bases and J by 2 bases; unmatched bases: 6. Of note for this clonotype: Antigen: not known.

PCR was performed a second time for about 7 to 11 cycles using a sample-barcoded 5' primer and a J-beta primer mix. Each cDNA molecule received a tag from a template-switch adaptor that had 12 random nucleotides. From the 5' RACE reads, TCRdb called clonotypes with MiXCR, one entry per CDR3 protein. The repertoire has about 1,500,000 distinct CDR3 sequences, 28% of them found once; the top ten carry about 8%. Sequencing was carried out using blood. J is TRBJ1-4 and V is TRBV28; TRBD1 matches at 7 bases. The TCR was taken from a woman in her twenties or thirties in good health. The CDR3 loop reads CASRGGGPTNEKLFF. CDR3 in DNA: TGTGCCAGCAGAGGGGGCGGACCCACTAATGAAAAACTGTTTTTT. The variable domain in full, with the rest retrieved from reference TRBV28 and TRBJ1-4, is DVKVTQSSRYLVKRTGEKVFLECVQDMDHENMFWYRQDPGLGLRLIYFSYDVKMKEKGDIPEGYSVSREKKERFSLILESASTNQTSMYLCASRGGGPTNEKLFFGSGTQLSVL.